This T cell receptor beta chain was captured by sequencing in a study of T cell therapy after organ transplantation. Across the whole study: Expansion used a peptide pool of 30 HLA class I and II CMV epitopes. About 80% of the ten patients were clinical responders.

V dropped 7 bases and J dropped 4; count of bases not matched to a gene: 10. CDR3 size: 15 residues. Germline CDR1 reads MNHEY; CDR2 reads SMNVEV (reference sequence). In the case of this clone: The antigen remains unidentified.

Profiled with immunoSEQ multiplex PCR; TCRdb holds only in-frame clones, not every one. Of some 47,000 clones listed, about 94% are singletons. The source of this sequence is a human patient who had received a solid organ transplant and had CMV disease. This chain uses TRBV27 with TRBJ2-7, with TRBD1 matching over 10 bases. The starting material was CD8+ T cells from blood, obtained before autologous CMV-specific T cell therapy. The CDR3 region has the DNA TGTGCCAGCACCACAGTTGGGACAGGGGCATACGAGCAGTACTTC. Protein: CASTTVGTGAYEQYF.